The TCR beta chain under discussion was sequenced for a study of blood T cell repertoires in COVID-19. Study-level information: T cells, B-cell-depleted T cells, or PBMCs provided the cDNA or gDNA that served as material.

Generated by immunoSEQ multiplex PCR, the TCRdb table keeps only in-frame clones and is missing some. Of hundreds of thousands of clones in the sample, roughly 90% were seen once. All enrollees were roughly 18 to 100 years old and from approximately 24 US areas. Clinical history as reported by participants underpinned cohort assignment. Germline CDR1 reads SGHVS; CDR2 reads FQNEAQ. V was trimmed by 1 base and J by 4 bases, leaving 14 bases between them. The CDR3 is made up of 15 amino acids. This chain joins TRBV7-8 and TRBJ2-7; D may be TRBD2 (6 bases). The sequencing input was PBMCs or T cells enriched from blood (not recorded which). This TCR was recovered from a woman aged 35 to 49 who had recovered from COVID-19. The CDR3 nucleotides read TGTGCCAGCAGCTTAGACGGGGGAGATGGGTACGAGCAGTACTTC. Its protein is CASSLDGGDGYEQYF.